This record concerns one T cell receptor beta chain sequence. The antigen is unknown. These data belong to a study of graft-versus-host responses after intestinal transplantation. Study-wide background: After anti-thymocyte globulin induction, recipients took tacrolimus and steroids for two to three years. Study findings and constraints: Circulating GvH clone levels at their peak were associated with HvG declines (early post-transplant). High graft-versus-host to host-versus-graft T cell clonal ratios marked allografts of patients with graft-donor macrochimerism.

Profiled with immunoSEQ multiplex PCR; TCRdb holds only in-frame clones, not every one. The sample records some 16,000 clones, around nine tenths being singletons. This TCR came from a human patient who received an intestinal transplant, so some T cells may come from the graft donor. Sequencing used PBMCs, obtained roughly 15 weeks after intestinal transplant.

The CDR3 protein is CASSISSEQYF. The CDR3 DNA sequence: TGTGCCAGTAGTATATCGTCCGAGCAGTACTTC. The chain links TRBV19 to TRBJ2-7; D gene ambiguous. CDR3 length: 11 residues. Trimming took 2 bases from V and 6 from J, leaving 5 bases between them. CDR1 LNHDA and CDR2 SQIVND come from the germline V gene (reference sequence).